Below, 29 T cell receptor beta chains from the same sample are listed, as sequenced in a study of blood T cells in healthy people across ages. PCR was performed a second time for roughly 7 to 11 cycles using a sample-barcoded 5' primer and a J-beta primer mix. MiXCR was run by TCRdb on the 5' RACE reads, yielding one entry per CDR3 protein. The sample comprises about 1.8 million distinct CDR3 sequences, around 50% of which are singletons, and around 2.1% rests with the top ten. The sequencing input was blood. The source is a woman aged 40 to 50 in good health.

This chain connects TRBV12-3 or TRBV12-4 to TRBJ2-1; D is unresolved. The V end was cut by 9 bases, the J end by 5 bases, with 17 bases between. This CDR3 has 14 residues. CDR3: CASSLFKNHNEQFF. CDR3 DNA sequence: TGTGCCAGTAGTCTATTCAAGAATCACAATGAGCAGTTCTTC.

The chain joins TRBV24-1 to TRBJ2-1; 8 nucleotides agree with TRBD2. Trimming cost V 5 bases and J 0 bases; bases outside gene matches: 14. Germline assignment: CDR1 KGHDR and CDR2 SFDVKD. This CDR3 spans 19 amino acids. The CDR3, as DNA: TGTGCCACCAGTGGAACTTCCGCGGGGGGCCCAAACTCCTACAATGAGCAGTTCTTC. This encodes CATSGTSAGGPNSYNEQFF.

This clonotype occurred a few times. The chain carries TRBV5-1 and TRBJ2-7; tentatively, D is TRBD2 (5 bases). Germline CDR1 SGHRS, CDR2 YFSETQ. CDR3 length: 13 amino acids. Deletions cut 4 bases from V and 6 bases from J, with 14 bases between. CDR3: CASSAPRSGEQYF. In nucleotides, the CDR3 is TGCGCCAGCAGCGCCCCTCGGAGCGGCGAGCAGTACTTC.

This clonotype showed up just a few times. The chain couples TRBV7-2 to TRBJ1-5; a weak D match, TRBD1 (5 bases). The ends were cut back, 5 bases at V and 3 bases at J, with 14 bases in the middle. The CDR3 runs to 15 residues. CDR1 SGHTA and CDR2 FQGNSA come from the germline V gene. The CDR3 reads CASSAHMGPNQPQHF. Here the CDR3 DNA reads TGTGCCAGCAGCGCGCATATGGGGCCCAATCAGCCCCAGCATTTT.

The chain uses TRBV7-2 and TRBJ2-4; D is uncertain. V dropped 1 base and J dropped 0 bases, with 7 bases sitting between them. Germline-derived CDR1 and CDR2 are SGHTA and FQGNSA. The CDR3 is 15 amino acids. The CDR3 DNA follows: TGTGCCAGCAGCTTAGGGCAGATAGCCAAAAACATTCAGTACTTC. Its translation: CASSLGQIAKNIQYF.

The CDR3 region has the DNA TGCAGCGCGTGGACAGGGGGCGACTATGGCTACACCTTC. This translates into CSAWTGGDYGYTF. This chain uses TRBV29-1 with TRBJ1-2; 11 bases fit TRBD1. The V gene end was trimmed by 7 bases and the J gene end by 3 bases; junction bases not matched to a gene: 4. The germline V gene encodes CDR1 SQVTM and CDR2 ANQGSEA. The CDR3 covers 13 residues.

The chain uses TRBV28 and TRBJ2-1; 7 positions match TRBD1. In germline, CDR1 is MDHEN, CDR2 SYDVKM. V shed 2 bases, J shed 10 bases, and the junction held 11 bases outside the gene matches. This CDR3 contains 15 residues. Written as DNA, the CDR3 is TGTGCCAGCAGTTTAAGGGGGCGGACCTATGGGGAGCAGTTCTTC. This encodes CASSLRGRTYGEQFF.

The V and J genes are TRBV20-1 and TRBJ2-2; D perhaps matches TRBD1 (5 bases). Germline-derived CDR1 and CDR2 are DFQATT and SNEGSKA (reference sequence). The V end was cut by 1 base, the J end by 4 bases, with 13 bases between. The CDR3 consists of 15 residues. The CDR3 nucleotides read TGCAGTGCTAGAGGGTCCACCAGGGCCACCGGGGAGCTGTTTTTT. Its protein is CSARGSTRATGELFF.

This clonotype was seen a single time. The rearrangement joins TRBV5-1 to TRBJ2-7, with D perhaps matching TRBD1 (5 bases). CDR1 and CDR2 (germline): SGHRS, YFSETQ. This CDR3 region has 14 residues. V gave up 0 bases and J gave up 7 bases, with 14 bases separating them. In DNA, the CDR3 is TGCGCCAGCAGCTTGGGGACAAGTCGATCAGAGCAGTACTTC. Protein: CASSLGTSRSEQYF.

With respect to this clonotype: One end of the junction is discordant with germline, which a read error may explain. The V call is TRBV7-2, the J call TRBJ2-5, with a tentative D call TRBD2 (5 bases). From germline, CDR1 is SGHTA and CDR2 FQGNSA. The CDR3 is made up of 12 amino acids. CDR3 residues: CASSPEGEAQYF. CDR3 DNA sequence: TGTGCCAGCAGCCCTGAGGGAGAGGCCCAGTACTTC.

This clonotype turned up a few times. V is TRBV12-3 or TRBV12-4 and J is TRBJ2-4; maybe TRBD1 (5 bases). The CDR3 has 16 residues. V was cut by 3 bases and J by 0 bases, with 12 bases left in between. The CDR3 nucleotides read TGTGCCAGCAGTTTGGCCCAGGGTAGAGCCAAAAACATTCAGTACTTC. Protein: CASSLAQGRAKNIQYF.

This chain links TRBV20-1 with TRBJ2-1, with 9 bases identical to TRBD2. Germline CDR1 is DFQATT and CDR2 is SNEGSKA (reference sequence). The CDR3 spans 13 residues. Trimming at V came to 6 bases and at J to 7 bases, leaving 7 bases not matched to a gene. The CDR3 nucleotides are TGCAGTGCAAGGACTAGCGCACGGAATGAGCAGTTCTTC. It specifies CSARTSARNEQFF.

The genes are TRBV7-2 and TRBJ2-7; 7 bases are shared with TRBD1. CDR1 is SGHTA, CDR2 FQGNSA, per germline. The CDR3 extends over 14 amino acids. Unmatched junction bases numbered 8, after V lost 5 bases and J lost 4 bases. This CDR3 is CASSAHRGRYEQYF. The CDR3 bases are TGTGCCAGCAGCGCGCACAGGGGTCGATACGAGCAGTACTTC.

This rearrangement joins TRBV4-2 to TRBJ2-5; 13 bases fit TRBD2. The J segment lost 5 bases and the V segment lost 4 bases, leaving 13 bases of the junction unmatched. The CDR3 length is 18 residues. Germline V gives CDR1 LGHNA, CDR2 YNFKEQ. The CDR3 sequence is CASSLTSGGARSIETQYF. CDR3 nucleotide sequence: TGTGCCAGCAGCCTTACTAGCGGGGGGGCCAGATCAATTGAGACCCAGTACTTC.

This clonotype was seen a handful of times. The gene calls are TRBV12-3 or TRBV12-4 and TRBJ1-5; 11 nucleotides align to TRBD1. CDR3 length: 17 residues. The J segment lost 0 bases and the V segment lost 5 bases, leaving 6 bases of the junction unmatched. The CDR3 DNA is TGTGCCAGCAGTGGGGGACAGGGGGAAGGTAGCAATCAGCCCCAGCATTTT. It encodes CASSGGQGEGSNQPQHF.

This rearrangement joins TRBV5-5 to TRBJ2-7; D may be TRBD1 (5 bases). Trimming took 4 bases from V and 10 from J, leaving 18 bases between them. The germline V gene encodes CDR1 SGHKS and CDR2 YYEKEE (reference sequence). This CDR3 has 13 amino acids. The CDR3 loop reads CASSQPDIITQYF. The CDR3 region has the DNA TGTGCCAGCAGCCAGCCGGACATCATAACCCAGTACTTC.

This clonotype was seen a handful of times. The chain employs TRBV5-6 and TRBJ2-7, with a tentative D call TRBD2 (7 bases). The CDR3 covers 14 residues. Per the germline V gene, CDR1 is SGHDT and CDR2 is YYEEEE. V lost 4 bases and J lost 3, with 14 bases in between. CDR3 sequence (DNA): TGTGCCAGCAGCAGCGGGGACAACCTCTACGAGCAGTACTTC. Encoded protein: CASSSGDNLYEQYF.

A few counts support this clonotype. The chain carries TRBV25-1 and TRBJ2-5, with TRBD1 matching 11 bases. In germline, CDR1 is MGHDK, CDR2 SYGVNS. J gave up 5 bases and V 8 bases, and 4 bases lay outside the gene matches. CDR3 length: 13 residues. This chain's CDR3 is CASRDRGYETQYF. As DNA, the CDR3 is TGTGCCAGCCGGGACAGGGGGTATGAGACCCAGTACTTC.

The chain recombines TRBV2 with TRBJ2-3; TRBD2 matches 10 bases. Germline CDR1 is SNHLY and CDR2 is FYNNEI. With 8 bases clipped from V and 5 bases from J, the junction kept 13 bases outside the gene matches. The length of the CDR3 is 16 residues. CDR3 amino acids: CASARTSGVGIDTQYF. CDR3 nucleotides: TGTGCCAGCGCCCGTACTAGCGGGGTCGGTATAGATACGCAGTATTTT.

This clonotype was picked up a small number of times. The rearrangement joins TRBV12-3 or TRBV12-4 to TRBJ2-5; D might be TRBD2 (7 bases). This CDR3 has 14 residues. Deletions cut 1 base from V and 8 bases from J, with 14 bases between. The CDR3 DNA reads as TGTGCCAGCAGTTTAGAAGGGGGGGGCGTAACCCAGTACTTC. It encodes CASSLEGGGVTQYF.

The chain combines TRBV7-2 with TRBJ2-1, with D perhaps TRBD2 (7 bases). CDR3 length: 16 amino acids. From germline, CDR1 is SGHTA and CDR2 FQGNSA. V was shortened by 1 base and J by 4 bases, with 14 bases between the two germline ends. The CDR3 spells CASSLVLRGRYNEQFF. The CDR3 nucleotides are TGTGCCAGCAGCTTAGTTTTGCGGGGGCGGTACAATGAGCAGTTCTTC.

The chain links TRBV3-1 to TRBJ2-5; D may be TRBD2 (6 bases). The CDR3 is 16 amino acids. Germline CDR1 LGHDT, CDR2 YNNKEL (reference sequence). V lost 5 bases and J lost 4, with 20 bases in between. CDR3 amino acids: CASSTGARRGGETQYF. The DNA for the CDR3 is TGTGCCAGCAGCACTGGGGCCAGGCGGGGAGGAGAGACCCAGTACTTC.

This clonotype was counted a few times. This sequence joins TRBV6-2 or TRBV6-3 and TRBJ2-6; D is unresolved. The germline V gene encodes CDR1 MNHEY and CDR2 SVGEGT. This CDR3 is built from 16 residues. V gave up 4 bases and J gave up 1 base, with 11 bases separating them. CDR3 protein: CASSLGFASGANVLTF. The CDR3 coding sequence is TGTGCCAGCAGTTTGGGTTTCGCTTCTGGGGCCAACGTCCTGACTTTC.

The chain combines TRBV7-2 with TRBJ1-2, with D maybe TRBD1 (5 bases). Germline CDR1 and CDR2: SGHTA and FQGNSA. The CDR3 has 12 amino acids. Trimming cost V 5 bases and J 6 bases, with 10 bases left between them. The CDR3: CASSLGVNGYTF. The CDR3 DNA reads TGTGCCAGCAGCCTGGGGGTGAATGGCTACACCTTC.

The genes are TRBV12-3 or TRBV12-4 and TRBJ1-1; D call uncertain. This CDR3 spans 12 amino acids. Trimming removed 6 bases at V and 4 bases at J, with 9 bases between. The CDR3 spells CASRDPVTEAFF. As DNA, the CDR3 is TGTGCCAGCAGGGACCCGGTCACTGAAGCTTTCTTT.

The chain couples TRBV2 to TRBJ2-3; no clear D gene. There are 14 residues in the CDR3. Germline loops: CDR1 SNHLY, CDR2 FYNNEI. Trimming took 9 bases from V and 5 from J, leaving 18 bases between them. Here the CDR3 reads CASQPWGREDTQYF. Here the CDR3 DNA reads TGTGCCAGTCAGCCATGGGGAAGGGAAGATACGCAGTATTTT. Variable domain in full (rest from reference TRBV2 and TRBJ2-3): EPEVTQTPSHQVTQMGQEVILRCVPISNHLYFYWYRQILGQKVEFLVSFYNNEISEKSEIFDDQFSVERPDGSNFTLKIRSTKLEDSAMYFCASQPWGREDTQYFGPGTRLTVL.

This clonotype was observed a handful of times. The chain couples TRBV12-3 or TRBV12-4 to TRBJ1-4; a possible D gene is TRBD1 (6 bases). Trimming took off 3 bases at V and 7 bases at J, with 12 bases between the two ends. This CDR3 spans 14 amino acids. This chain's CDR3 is CASSLGEGGEKLFF. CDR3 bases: TGTGCCAGCAGTTTGGGCGAAGGGGGTGAAAAACTGTTTTTT.

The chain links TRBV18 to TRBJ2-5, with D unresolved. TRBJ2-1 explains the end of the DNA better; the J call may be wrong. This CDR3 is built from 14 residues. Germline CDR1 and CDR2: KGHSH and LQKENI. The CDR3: CASSSSTLQETQFF. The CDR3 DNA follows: TGTGCCAGCTCATCGTCGACACTTCAAGAGACCCAGTTCTTC.

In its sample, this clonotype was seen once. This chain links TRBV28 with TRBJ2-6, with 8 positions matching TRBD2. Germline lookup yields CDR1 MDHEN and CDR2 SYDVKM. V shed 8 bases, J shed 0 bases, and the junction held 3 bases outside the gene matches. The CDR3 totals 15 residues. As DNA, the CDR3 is TGTGCCAGCGCTGCGGGGGGCTCTGGGGCCAACGTCCTGACTTTC. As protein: CASAAGGSGANVLTF.